This T cell receptor (beta chain) was identified during a study of monozygotic twins with inflammatory bowel disease. TCRdb reprocessed the 5' RACE reads; each CDR3 protein has one entry and no DNA is given. This sample's table reports approximately 200,000 distinct CDR3 sequences. The CDR3 sequence is 15 residues long. CDR1 is MNHEY and CDR2 is SVGAGI in the germline V gene. This TCR was sampled from a human donor with ulcerative colitis or Crohn's disease, or a healthy co-twin of an affected twin (not recorded which). This rearrangement joins TRBV6-5 to TRBJ2-2; there is no DNA to check the TCRdb D call of TRBD2. Sequenced sample: blood. CDR3 loop: CASSFDPAGSGELFF.